The rows below give T cell receptor beta chains drawn from one sample of a study of shared T cell receptors in the human thymus. Using immunoSEQ multiplex PCR, the repertoire was profiled, and TCRdb retains in-frame clones only, with some absent. The sample contains under 850,000 clones, 88% of which appear only once. The same data also went into a second study, on human thymus T cells.

The material sequenced was thymocytes. The source is a boy under two years old with a congenital heart defect. Both conserved end residues are part of each CDR3. D genes are given only for firm matches. Clone size, where shown, is once, few, many, or a class for clones that have expanded.

V	J	size	length	D	CDR3	DNA
TRBV28	TRBJ1-2	.	17	TRBD1	CASKALSRAGGRYGYTF	TGTGCCAGCAAGGCCCTCTCGCGAGCAGGGGGACGATATGGCTACACCTTC
TRBV30	TRBJ2-7	.	21	TRBD1	CAWRPGQGSLRHINKDYEQYF	TGTGCCTGGAGACCGGGACAGGGATCCCTTAGGCACATAAATAAGGACTACGAGCAGTACTTC
TRBV11-2	TRBJ1-1	.	16	.	CASSLDQERLNTEAFF	TGTGCCAGCAGCTTAGATCAGGAAAGACTGAACACTGAAGCTTTCTTT
TRBV6-6	TRBJ2-5	.	14	TRBD1	CASSTGGRGETQYF	TGTGCCAGCAGCACTGGGGGCAGGGGGGAGACCCAGTACTTC
TRBV5-6	TRBJ2-1	once	13	TRBD2	CASSLAPSGMWFF	TGTGCCAGCAGCTTGGCCCCTAGCGGGATGTGGTTCTTC
TRBV5-1	TRBJ2-5	few	15	TRBD2	CASSQGLAGVETQYF	TGCGCCAGCAGCCAAGGACTAGCGGGAGTAGAGACCCAGTACTTC
TRBV11-3	TRBJ2-3	.	16	.	CASTTGPPLRTDTQYF	TGTGCCAGTACAACAGGACCTCCCCTCCGCACAGATACGCAGTATTTT
TRBV6-6	TRBJ1-5	few	14	TRBD1	CASSPDRENQPQHF	TGTGCCAGCAGCCCGGACAGGGAAAATCAGCCCCAGCATTTT
TRBV11-2	TRBJ2-7	.	14	.	CASSLRGGIYEQYF	TGTGCCAGCAGCTTAAGGGGGGGGATCTACGAGCAGTACTTC
TRBV6-8	TRBJ2-2	.	13	.	CASSSTKTGELFF	TGTGCCAGCAGTTCTACTAAGACCGGGGAGCTGTTTTTT
TRBV6-5	TRBJ2-7	.	15	.	CASSYSRPRRTEQYF	TGTGCCAGCAGTTACTCGCGGCCAAGGAGGACCGAGCAGTACTTC
TRBV10-2	TRBJ2-3	.	15	TRBD2	CASSDTSGSTDTQYF	TGCGCCAGCAGCGACACTAGCGGGAGTACAGATACGCAGTATTTT
TRBV12-5	TRBJ1-5	.	17	TRBD1	CASGLVGRDRDNQPQHF	TGTGCTAGTGGTTTGGTTGGCAGGGACAGGGACAATCAGCCCCAGCATTTT
TRBV6-5	TRBJ2-7	.	14	TRBD2	CASSRGTSDYEQYF	TGTGCCAGCAGTCGCGGGACTAGCGACTACGAGCAGTACTTC
TRBV15	TRBJ1-6	once	14	.	CATSRGRINSPLHF	TGTGCCACCAGCAGGGGGCGCATAAATTCACCCCTCCACTTT
TRBV5-8	TRBJ1-4	few	16	.	CASSLVARGSGEKLFF	TGTGCCAGCAGCTTGGTTGCGAGAGGGTCTGGTGAAAAACTGTTTTTT
TRBV11-3	TRBJ2-5	.	15	TRBD2	CASSWGGRVRETQYF	TGTGCCAGCAGCTGGGGCGGGAGGGTGAGGGAGACCCAGTACTTC
TRBV29-1	TRBJ1-3	once	16	TRBD1	CSVGGQGGDSGNTIYF	TGCAGCGTTGGGGGACAGGGAGGGGACTCTGGAAACACCATATATTTT
TRBV19	TRBJ1-5	once	18	TRBD1	CASTPTGARGNSNQPQHF	TGTGCCAGTACTCCAACCGGGGCCAGGGGGAATAGCAATCAGCCCCAGCATTTT
TRBV4-3	TRBJ2-1	.	13	TRBD2	CASSRGSGSEQFF	TGCGCCAGCAGCCGAGGGAGCGGGAGTGAGCAGTTCTTC
TRBV7-8	TRBJ1-1	.	14	.	CASSLAIENTEAFF	TGTGCCAGCAGCTTAGCGATAGAGAACACTGAAGCTTTCTTT
TRBV11-2	TRBJ1-3	.	14	.	CASSWTHSGDTIYF	TGTGCCAGCAGCTGGACCCACTCCGGGGACACCATATATTTT
TRBV27	TRBJ2-6	.	21	.	CASSFAIGVEELPFGANVLTF	TGTGCCAGCAGTTTCGCGATTGGAGTGGAGGAACTCCCTTTTGGGGCCAACGTCCTGACTTTC
TRBV21-1	TRBJ2-3	.	17	.	CASSSLYPGGFTDTQYF	TGTGCCAGCAGCAGCCTCTATCCAGGGGGTTTCACAGATACGCAGTATTTT
TRBV4-3	TRBJ2-7	.	20	TRBD2	CASSQDRRPGLAGGTYEQYF	TGCGCCAGCAGCCAAGATCGGAGGCCGGGACTAGCGGGAGGGACCTACGAGCAGTACTTC
TRBV7-2	TRBJ2-7	.	14	TRBD2	CASSTWWGGNEQYF	TGTGCCAGCAGCACCTGGTGGGGGGGTAACGAGCAGTACTTC
TRBV29-1	TRBJ2-1	.	15	TRBD2	CSVGGWTRGNNEQFF	TGCAGCGTTGGGGGCTGGACTAGGGGAAACAATGAGCAGTTCTTC
TRBV20-1	TRBJ2-7	.	11	.	CTAGLAYEQYF	TGCACCGCGGGGCTGGCCTACGAGCAGTACTTC
TRBV5-6	TRBJ2-1	once	15	.	CASSLCTTPMNEQFF	TGTGCCAGCAGCTTGTGCACTACCCCTATGAATGAGCAGTTCTTC
TRBV19	TRBJ1-2	.	13	.	CASSPGRDYGYTF	TGTGCCAGTAGCCCGGGTCGGGACTATGGCTACACCTTC
TRBV4-2	TRBJ1-2	.	15	.	CASSQDTAGPRGYTF	TGTGCCAGCAGCCAAGATACCGCAGGGCCTCGGGGCTACACCTTC
TRBV4-1	TRBJ1-5	.	14	.	CASSQGGGGQPQHF	TGCGCCAGCAGCCAAGGCGGGGGCGGGCAGCCCCAGCATTTT
TRBV6-1	TRBJ1-1	.	15	TRBD1	CASSPRLGQGIEAFF	TGTGCCAGCAGTCCAAGACTGGGACAGGGAATTGAAGCTTTCTTT
TRBV4-3	TRBJ2-7	.	17	TRBD2	CASSQYTQQREDSEQYF	TGCGCCAGCAGCCAGTATACCCAGCAGCGGGAGGATAGCGAGCAGTACTTC
TRBV10-2	TRBJ2-1	.	16	.	CASSDKAESSYNEQFF	TGCGCCAGCAGTGACAAAGCTGAGAGCTCCTACAATGAGCAGTTCTTC
TRBV7-2	TRBJ1-2	.	14	TRBD1	CASSVYRGRYGYTF	TGTGCCAGCAGCGTCTACAGGGGAAGGTATGGCTACACCTTC
TRBV4-3	TRBJ1-2	.	13	TRBD1	CASSSDRRYGYTF	TGCGCCAGCAGCTCGGACAGGCGATATGGCTACACCTTC
TRBV28	TRBJ2-5	.	13	.	CASTRGEKEGQYF	TGTGCCAGCACCCGAGGGGAGAAGGAGGGCCAGTACTTC
TRBV5-6	TRBJ1-4	.	16	.	CASSSVRDSTNEKLFF	TGTGCCAGCAGCTCCGTTAGGGACTCAACTAATGAAAAACTGTTTTTT
TRBV6-6	TRBJ1-1	.	16	TRBD1	CASSYPGTGDKVEAFF	TGTGCCAGCAGTTACCCAGGGACAGGGGATAAGGTTGAGGCTTTCTTT
TRBV27	TRBJ1-3	.	14	TRBD1	CASKGRGTGDTIYF	TGTGCCAGCAAAGGCAGGGGGACAGGGGACACCATATATTTT
TRBV27	TRBJ1-2	.	14	TRBD1	CASSLARTGIRYTF	TGTGCCAGCAGTCTAGCTAGGACAGGGATTCGCTACACCTTC
TRBV23-1	TRBJ2-2	.	15	TRBD2	CASTPSGSYTGELFF	TGCGCCAGCACCCCTAGCGGATCTTACACCGGGGAGCTGTTTTTT
TRBV10-2	TRBJ1-1	.	15	TRBD1	CASSPRQGQGDEAFF	TGCGCCAGCAGTCCACGACAGGGCCAGGGGGATGAAGCTTTCTTT
TRBV5-1	TRBJ2-7	.	17	TRBD1	CASSLVGQGPSSYEQYF	TGCGCCAGCAGCTTGGTCGGACAGGGGCCCAGCTCCTACGAGCAGTACTTC
TRBV30	TRBJ2-1	.	14	TRBD2	CAWSGLAGVNEQFF	TGTGCCTGGAGCGGACTAGCGGGGGTCAATGAGCAGTTCTTC
TRBV28	TRBJ1-4	.	13	.	CASSTGPAEKLFF	TGTGCCAGCAGCACAGGGCCGGCTGAAAAACTGTTTTTT
TRBV25-1	TRBJ1-4	.	18	TRBD1	CASTQQGGQGGTNEKLFF	TGTGCCAGCACCCAACAGGGAGGACAGGGAGGAACTAATGAAAAACTGTTTTTT
TRBV2	TRBJ2-3	.	20	TRBD2	CASIYNPPGLAGVGTDTQYF	TGTGCCAGCATCTATAACCCGCCGGGACTAGCGGGAGTGGGCACAGATACGCAGTATTTT
TRBV6-5	TRBJ2-7	.	15	.	CASKPGGLLVDEQYF	TGTGCCAGCAAGCCTGGTGGACTACTCGTTGACGAGCAGTACTTC
TRBV28	TRBJ2-4	.	14	.	CASSLFPPVNIQYF	TGTGCCAGCAGTTTATTTCCGCCGGTCAACATTCAGTACTTC
TRBV29-1	TRBJ2-7	.	13	.	CSVERDSSYEQYF	TGCAGCGTCGAACGCGACAGCTCCTACGAGCAGTACTTC
TRBV7-6	TRBJ2-7	.	17	TRBD1	CASSLGKVGHRGYEQYF	TGTGCCAGCAGCTTAGGAAAGGTCGGGCACAGGGGCTACGAGCAGTACTTC
TRBV4-2	TRBJ1-2	.	15	.	CASSRWMGQNYGYTF	TGTGCCAGCAGCCGTTGGATGGGCCAGAACTATGGCTACACCTTC
TRBV29-1	TRBJ2-7	once	13	TRBD1	CSVEGQGIYEQYF	TGCAGCGTTGAGGGACAGGGGATCTACGAGCAGTACTTC
TRBV12-5	TRBJ1-1	.	18	.	CASGRSASPGYMNTEAFF	TGTGCTAGTGGTCGCTCTGCATCCCCGGGGTACATGAACACTGAAGCTTTCTTT
TRBV13	TRBJ1-2	.	17	.	CASSSGGRPKANYGYTF	TGTGCCAGCAGCTCGGGTGGCAGACCAAAAGCTAACTATGGCTACACCTTC
TRBV10-3	TRBJ2-7	.	14	.	CAISEGGASLEQYF	TGTGCCATCAGTGAGGGGGGGGCATCCCTCGAGCAGTACTTC
TRBV4-2	TRBJ2-2	.	16	.	CASSQEAPGGVRELFF	TGTGCCAGCAGCCAAGAGGCCCCGGGTGGCGTGCGGGAGCTGTTTTTT
TRBV4-3	TRBJ2-6	.	17	.	CASSPGFRSSGANVLTF	TGCGCCAGCAGCCCAGGGTTTCGGTCCTCTGGGGCCAACGTCCTGACTTTC